One sample yielded the 21 T cell receptor beta chains listed below, sequenced in a study of T cells after yellow fever vaccination (dated by TCRdb to 2018 to 2020). The library was produced with 5' RACE. The instrument was an Illumina HiSeq 2500. The raw public reads went through TCRdb reprocessing: fastp at Q25, MiXCR clone calling, in-frame beta chains kept. Identical CDR3 proteins give one entry, which carries the most common genes and DNA. The sample profile shows approximately 510,000 distinct CDR3 sequences; just over 20% of them were found once. In total, the top ten clones hold 15% to 20% of the sample. In the paper's terms, the treatment or condition label means: live attenuated yellow fever vaccine strain. The sequenced sample was PBMCs, obtained around 3 weeks after the first yellow fever vaccination. These receptors were taken from a man aged 18 to 29 who received the YFV17D yellow fever vaccine.

This chain connects TRBV7-8 to TRBJ2-7; TRBD1 agrees at 7 bases. The V and J ends lost 3 bases and 2 bases, in that order; junction bases with no gene match: 4. CDR3 length: 14 residues. The V gene's germline CDR1 is SGHVS and CDR2 FQNEAQ. The CDR3 DNA reads as TGTGCCAGCAGCTTCGGACAGGACACCTACGAGCAGTACGTC. This gives the protein CASSFGQDTYEQYV.

A few counts support this clonotype. The rearrangement links TRBV6-1 to TRBJ2-3; D might be TRBD1 or TRBD2, each matching 5 bases. Germline values: CDR1 MNHNS, CDR2 SASEGT. V dropped 8 bases and J dropped 0 bases, with 12 bases sitting between them. CDR3 length equals 14 residues. The CDR3, as DNA: TGTGCCAGCTGGGGGTCAACTAGCACAGATACGCAGTATTTT. Translated, it gives CASWGSTSTDTQYF.

This clonotype showed up just a few times. The V and J genes are TRBV20-1 and TRBJ2-3, with D hard to call. V was cut by 7 bases and J by 3 bases, with 14 bases left in between. The length of the CDR3 is 13 residues. CDR1 and CDR2 (germline): DFQATT, SNEGSKA (reference sequence). The CDR3 bases are TGCAGTGTCCCCGGGCCGGGTACAGATACGCAGTATTTT. Translated: CSVPGPGTDTQYF.

This clonotype was recorded at least ten times. The chain uses TRBV7-2 and TRBJ2-3, with TRBD2 identical over 9 bases. J was trimmed by 1 base and V by 0 bases; bases with no gene match: 11. Germline V gives CDR1 SGHTA, CDR2 FQGNSA. The CDR3 spans 19 residues. The CDR3 region is CASSLARFGGGARTDTQYF. The DNA of the CDR3 is TGTGCCAGCAGCTTAGCGAGATTCGGCGGGGGGGCTCGCACAGATACGCAGTATTTT.

The chain has TRBV28 and TRBJ1-4; tentative D call: TRBD1 (6 bases). Trimming removed 6 bases from V and 5 bases from J, with 16 bases in between. The CDR3 is 15 residues long. The germline V gene encodes CDR1 MDHEN and CDR2 SYDVKM. CDR3 loop: CASREGGIQNEKLFF. Written as DNA, the CDR3 is TGTGCCAGCAGGGAGGGGGGGATTCAAAATGAAAAACTGTTTTTT.

The chain combines TRBV7-3 with TRBJ2-3, with 8 bases identical to TRBD2. V was clipped by 5 bases and J by 5 bases; unmatched bases: 15. CDR1 SGHTA and CDR2 FQGTGA come from the germline V gene. This CDR3 is built from 17 residues. The CDR3 sequence is CASSPGSGLGFGDTQYF. CDR3 in DNA: TGTGCCAGCAGCCCGGGATCGGGACTAGGTTTCGGAGATACGCAGTATTTT.

This chain connects TRBV7-2 to TRBJ1-5, with TRBD1 identical over 9 bases. The CDR3 spans 15 residues. The junction had 8 bases not matched to a gene; V was cut back by 4 bases and J by 7 bases. Per the germline V gene, CDR1 is SGHTA and CDR2 is FQGNSA. The CDR3 region has the DNA TGTGCCAGCAGCTCGTGGACAGGGGCGTTCCAGCCCCAGCATTTT. Its protein is CASSSWTGAFQPQHF.

This chain uses TRBV29-1 with TRBJ2-5; 7 bases agree with TRBD1. V shed 6 bases, J shed 1 base, and the junction held 11 bases outside the gene matches. The CDR3 consists of 15 residues. Looked up from germline, CDR1 is SQVTM and CDR2 is ANQGSEA. The CDR3 bases are TGCAGCGTAGGTCGGACAGGCTTCTCCCAAGAGACCCAGTACTTC. This codes for CSVGRTGFSQETQYF.

The chain carries TRBV4-3 and TRBJ2-3, with D unresolved. With 3 bases removed from V and 4 bases from J, the gap between germline ends came to 11 bases. CDR3 length equals 14 residues. Germline values: CDR1 LGHNA, CDR2 YSLEER. CDR3 protein: CASSHGRAPDTQYF. The CDR3 coding sequence is TGCGCCAGCAGCCATGGAAGGGCACCAGATACGCAGTATTTT.

This clonotype was observed a handful of times. The chain joins TRBV3-1 to TRBJ2-3; the match to TRBD1 covers 9 bases. The junction had 5 bases not matched to a gene; V was cut back by 0 bases and J by 4 bases. CDR3 length equals 16 residues. Germline V lookup: CDR1 LGHDT, CDR2 YNNKEL (reference sequence). The CDR3 here is CASSQEATGGSDTQYF. CDR3 sequence (DNA): TGTGCCAGCAGCCAAGAAGCAACAGGGGGCTCAGATACGCAGTATTTT.

This clonotype was observed a handful of times. The rearrangement uses TRBV7-8 and TRBJ2-5; D might be TRBD2 (5 bases). Germline assignment: CDR1 SGHVS and CDR2 FQNEAQ. This CDR3 contains 17 residues. The V and J ends lost 5 bases and 5 bases respectively, with 24 bases between them. This CDR3 is CASSPHLAWAGFETQYF. The CDR3 DNA is TGTGCCAGCAGCCCCCATCTAGCCTGGGCTGGTTTTGAGACCCAGTACTTC.

The rearrangement links TRBV7-2 to TRBJ2-2, with 10 nucleotides matching TRBD2. The trim removed 6 bases at V and 5 bases at J, leaving 6 bases unmatched. The CDR3 length is 15 residues. The germline gives CDR1 SGHTA, CDR2 FQGNSA. This CDR3 is CASRPYSGGTGELFF. The CDR3 DNA sequence: TGTGCCAGCAGACCATATAGCGGGGGGACCGGGGAGCTGTTTTTT.

The chain employs TRBV15 and TRBJ2-5; D uncertain. This CDR3 has 12 residues. The V end lost 3 bases, the J end lost 1 base, and 3 bases lay between the germline ends. Germline V gives CDR1 LNHNV, CDR2 YYDKDF (reference sequence). The CDR3 loop is CATSSFQETQYF. CDR3 bases: TGTGCCACCAGCAGTTTCCAAGAGACCCAGTACTTC. The whole variable domain, remainder taken from reference TRBV15 and TRBJ2-5, is DAMVIQNPRYQVTQFGKPVTLSCSQTLNHNVMYWYQQKSSQAPKLLFHYYDKDFNNEADTPDNFQSRRPNTSFCFLDIRSPGLGDTAMYLCATSSFQETQYFGPGTRLLVL.

This clonotype was detected a few times. The rearrangement uses TRBV11-2 and TRBJ2-1, with D unresolved. The length of the CDR3 is 12 residues. Trimming cost V 2 bases and J 7 bases, with 6 bases left between them. CDR1 is SGHAT and CDR2 is FQNNGV in the germline V gene. The CDR3 region has the DNA TGTGCCAGCAGCTTACCCGTAAATGAGCAGTTCTTC. Translation gives CASSLPVNEQFF.

This clonotype occurred a few times. This chain joins TRBV13 and TRBJ2-1; D remains ambiguous. Trimming pared 8 bases from V and 7 bases from J, leaving 9 bases between. Germline CDR1 reads PRHDT; CDR2 reads FYEKMQ (reference sequence). CDR3 length equals 11 residues. CDR3 amino acids: CASALGNEQFF. As DNA, the CDR3 is TGTGCCAGCGCATTGGGAAATGAGCAGTTCTTC.

This clonotype was counted a few times. V is TRBV19 and J is TRBJ2-5; TRBD1 might be the D (5 bases). In germline, CDR1 is LNHDA, CDR2 SQIVND (reference sequence). V was cut by 6 bases and J by 3 bases, with 11 bases left in between. This CDR3 is 13 amino acids long. The CDR3 is CASSPLREETQYF. CDR3 nucleotide sequence: TGTGCCAGTAGCCCCCTCAGGGAAGAGACCCAGTACTTC.

This clonotype turned up a few times. This chain joins TRBV6-5 and TRBJ2-5; TRBD2 is a possible D gene (7 bases). The CDR3 spans 14 residues. Germline CDR1 and CDR2: MNHEY and SVGAGI. V shed 2 bases and J shed 4 bases, with 11 bases lying between them. CDR3: CASSYNGGAETQYF. The DNA for the CDR3 is TGTGCCAGCAGTTACAATGGGGGGGCAGAGACCCAGTACTTC.

The J gene is TRBJ1-2, the V gene TRBV6-6; D may be TRBD1 (6 bases). The CDR3 has 13 amino acids. V lost 4 bases and J 4 bases, leaving 10 bases between the germline ends. Germline V gives CDR1 MNHNY, CDR2 SVGAGI (reference sequence). Written as DNA, the CDR3 is TGTGCCAGCAGTTCCTCAGGGGTCTATGGCTACACCTTC. Translation: CASSSSGVYGYTF.

V usage is TRBV7-2 and J usage is TRBJ2-3; 11 bases fit TRBD1. V gave up 5 bases and J gave up 3 bases; unmatched junction bases: 4. The CDR3 totals 15 residues. Germline assignment: CDR1 SGHTA and CDR2 FQGNSA. The DNA of the CDR3 is TGTGCCAGCAGCCGGCGGGACAGGGGGACAGATACGCAGTATTTT. Translation gives CASSRRDRGTDTQYF.

The chain carries TRBV19 and TRBJ2-7; TRBD1 is a possible D gene (6 bases). Deletions cut 7 bases from V and 2 bases from J, with 12 bases between. Looked up from germline, CDR1 is LNHDA and CDR2 is SQIVND (reference sequence). The CDR3 loop spans 13 amino acids. DNA of the CDR3: TGTGCCAGTAAAACAGGACAGACCTACGAGCAGTACTTC. Translation gives CASKTGQTYEQYF.

This clonotype has only a few counts. The rearrangement uses TRBV4-3 and TRBJ1-1; possible D gene TRBD1, 5 bases. V was cut by 0 bases and J by 5 bases, with 13 bases left in between. The CDR3 is made up of 15 amino acids. Germline V gene sequence: CDR1 LGHNA, CDR2 YSLEER. The DNA of the CDR3 is TGCGCCAGCAGCCAAGATTGGGGGGAGCGAACTGAAGCTTTCTTT. Its protein is CASSQDWGERTEAFF.